The 30 T cell receptor beta chains below all came from one sample that was sequenced in a study of naive and memory T cell subsets (dated by TCRdb to between 2016 and 2019). Preparation of the library involved UMI-ligation and nested PCR. Instrument on record: Illumina MiSeq. The beta constant-region primer consisted of an equimolar mixture of two oligonucleotides that together covered TRBC1 and TRBC2. Four rounds of PCR, combining the SP2 primer with nested alpha and beta constant-region primers, were used to amplify the ligated cDNA. TCRdb applied fastp at Q25 and MiXCR to the public reads, then kept only in-frame beta chains. Each CDR3 protein appears once, grouped with its most common genes and DNA. The sample data list 80,000 or so distinct CDR3 sequences, and over 8.5% of these were observed just once. The ten largest make up 1.2% of the sample. Material for sequencing was naive CD8+ T cells from blood. The cell subset or site label of this sample denotes: naive T cells, CD45RA high CD27+. These receptors were collected from a human donor in good health.

The rearrangement uses TRBV5-5 and TRBJ2-7, with D possibly called TRBD1 or TRBD2 (5 bases each). This CDR3 comprises 12 residues. Trimming cost V 3 bases and J 6 bases, with 10 bases left between them. The germline V gene has CDR1 SGHKS and CDR2 YYEKEE (reference sequence). The CDR3 DNA reads as TGTGCCAGCAGCTGGGGGTGGGGCGAGCAGTACTTC. Residues: CASSWGWGEQYF.

This clonotype was seen more than once but under ten times. This chain connects TRBV5-1 to TRBJ2-3; tentatively, D is TRBD2 (6 bases). Trimming took 3 bases from V and 2 from J, leaving 16 bases between them. The CDR3 is 16 amino acids. Germline CDR1 SGHRS, CDR2 YFSETQ. In DNA, the CDR3 is TGCGCCAGCAGCTGGAGGGATAGCGGCTCCACAGATACGCAGTATTTT. Amino acid sequence: CASSWRDSGSTDTQYF.

This clonotype was observed many times. J is TRBJ2-6 and V is TRBV6-5, with TRBD1 identical over 7 bases. J lost 0 bases, V lost 2 bases, and 1 base had no gene match. This CDR3 spans 16 amino acids. Germline CDR1 and CDR2: MNHEY and SVGAGI. CDR3 nucleotide sequence: TGTGCCAGCAGTTACACAGGGGCCTCTGGGGCCAACGTCCTGACTTTC. Residues: CASSYTGASGANVLTF.

There are many counts of this clonotype. The CDR3 sequence is CASSQSGGATGELFF. CDR3 coding DNA: TGCGCCAGCAGCCAATCAGGGGGAGCCACCGGGGAGCTGTTTTTT. The rearrangement links TRBV4-3 to TRBJ2-2; 7 nucleotides line up with TRBD1. V was pared by 2 bases and J by 4 bases, with 4 bases of the junction left unmatched. The CDR3 covers 15 residues. CDR1 and CDR2 from the germline V gene are LGHNA and YSLEER.

This chain joins TRBV6-2 or TRBV6-3 and TRBJ2-1; 8 nucleotides align to TRBD2. The CDR3 covers 14 residues. Trimming cost V 5 bases and J 7 bases; bases outside gene matches: 7. Germline assignment: CDR1 MNHEY and CDR2 SVGEGT. The CDR3 here is CASSGLAETNEQFF. The CDR3 nucleotides are TGTGCCAGCAGTGGACTAGCTGAGACAAATGAGCAGTTCTTC.

In this sample, this clonotype turned up a few times. This sequence joins TRBV15 and TRBJ2-2, with TRBD2 as a possible D gene (6 bases). CDR3 length: 18 residues. CDR1 is LNHNV, CDR2 YYDKDF, per germline (reference sequence). V lost 0 bases and J 2 bases, leaving 16 bases between the germline ends. The CDR3 here is CATSRDISGRDNTGELFF. The CDR3 DNA sequence: TGTGCCACCAGCAGAGATATTAGCGGCAGAGATAACACCGGGGAGCTGTTTTTT. Based on the CDR3 plus reference TRBV15 and TRBJ2-2, the full variable domain is DAMVIQNPRYQVTQFGKPVTLSCSQTLNHNVMYWYQQKSSQAPKLLFHYYDKDFNNEADTPDNFQSRRPNTSFCFLDIRSPGLGDTAMYLCATSRDISGRDNTGELFFGEGSRLTVL.

This clonotype turned up a few times. As DNA, the CDR3 is TGTGCCAGCAGTTTTCGAGCCAACTATGGCTACACCTTC. Its protein is CASSFRANYGYTF. The chain employs TRBV28 and TRBJ1-2; D gene ambiguous. The V end lost 3 bases, the J end lost 2 bases, and 7 bases lay between the germline ends. The CDR3 contains 13 residues. Germline lookup yields CDR1 MDHEN and CDR2 SYDVKM.

The chain joins TRBV7-2 to TRBJ2-2; possibly TRBD1 or TRBD2 for D (5 bases each). Germline values: CDR1 SGHTA, CDR2 FQGNSA. V lost 6 bases and J 6 bases, leaving 14 bases between the germline ends. This CDR3 has 14 residues. CDR3 amino acids: CASSWGPPAGELFF. The CDR3 region has the DNA TGTGCCAGCAGTTGGGGACCCCCCGCCGGGGAGCTGTTTTTT.

There are a few counts of this clonotype. The rearrangement uses TRBV7-6 and TRBJ2-1; unclear D gene. The germline V gene encodes CDR1 SGHVS and CDR2 FNYEAQ. V was clipped by 10 bases and J by 4 bases, with 17 bases between them. There are 14 residues in the CDR3. The CDR3 nucleotides read TGTGCCACCGCGCCCGCCGACCTATACAATGAGCAGTTCTTC. Translation gives CATAPADLYNEQFF.

This clonotype showed up just a few times. The CDR3 spells CSAPDRVALDISYEQYF. The CDR3 DNA is TGCAGTGCTCCGGACAGGGTAGCGCTAGATATCTCCTACGAGCAGTACTTC. The rearrangement uses TRBV20-1 and TRBJ2-7; 8 bases align to TRBD1. This CDR3 comprises 17 residues. Trimming removed 5 bases from V and 0 bases from J; junction bases left unmatched: 15. In germline, CDR1 is DFQATT, CDR2 SNEGSKA (reference sequence).

This clonotype was recorded a few times. The V call is TRBV28, the J call TRBJ1-1; D remains unclear. The CDR3 is 12 amino acids. Deletions cut 4 bases from V and 3 bases from J, with 6 bases between. The germline CDR1 and CDR2 sequences are MDHEN and SYDVKM. The CDR3 nucleotides read TGTGCCAGCAGTTCCCCGGACACTGAAGCTTTCTTT. Its translation is CASSSPDTEAFF.

This clonotype was recorded many times. The chain couples TRBV4-3 to TRBJ1-1; D ambiguous. Per the germline V gene, CDR1 is LGHNA and CDR2 is YSLEER. The V gene lost 0 bases and the J gene lost 2 bases, with 7 bases spanning the gap. This CDR3 region has 14 residues. The chain's CDR3 is CASSQDFINTEAFF. The CDR3 DNA reads TGCGCCAGCAGCCAAGACTTTATAAACACTGAAGCTTTCTTT.

This clonotype came up many times. The chain links TRBV9 to TRBJ2-7; D might be TRBD2 (5 bases). Per the germline V gene, CDR1 is SGDLS and CDR2 is YYNGEE. V dropped 0 bases and J dropped 2 bases, with 9 bases sitting between them. This CDR3 region has 14 residues. The CDR3 region is CASSVGELAYEQYF. The CDR3 coding sequence is TGTGCCAGCAGCGTAGGTGAACTAGCCTACGAGCAGTACTTC.

Only a few counts were recorded for this clonotype. The chain links TRBV15 to TRBJ1-2; D is undetermined. CDR1 and CDR2 from the germline V gene are LNHNV and YYDKDF (reference sequence). This CDR3 is built from 14 residues. V was trimmed by 1 base and J by 4 bases, leaving 10 bases between them. Here the CDR3 DNA reads TGTGCCACCAGCAGAGCGAATACAGCCTATGGCTACACCTTC. The encoded protein is CATSRANTAYGYTF. Drawing the rest from reference TRBV15 and TRBJ1-2, the complete variable domain is DAMVIQNPRYQVTQFGKPVTLSCSQTLNHNVMYWYQQKSSQAPKLLFHYYDKDFNNEADTPDNFQSRRPNTSFCFLDIRSPGLGDTAMYLCATSRANTAYGYTFGSGTRLTVV.

This clonotype was recorded at least ten times. This rearrangement joins TRBV20-1 to TRBJ2-7; weak D call: TRBD2 (6 bases). The CDR3 totals 14 residues. Trimming took off 6 bases at V and 1 base at J, with 16 bases between the two ends. CDR1 is DFQATT, CDR2 SNEGSKA, per germline (reference sequence). The CDR3 here is CSARLSGLSYEQYF. CDR3 bases: TGCAGTGCCAGACTTAGCGGACTTTCCTACGAGCAGTACTTC.

The chain recombines TRBV29-1 with TRBJ2-3; D may be TRBD1 or TRBD2 (5 bases each). Deletions cut 8 bases from V and 0 bases from J, with 12 bases between. Looked up from germline, CDR1 is SQVTM and CDR2 is ANQGSEA. This CDR3 contains 13 residues. The DNA of the CDR3 is TGCAGCTGCCGGGGCGGGAGCACAGATACGCAGTATTTT. It is translated as CSCRGGSTDTQYF.

This clonotype was observed at least ten times. The V and J genes are TRBV11-2 and TRBJ2-1; TRBD2 matches at 10 bases. CDR1 and CDR2 from the germline V gene are SGHAT and FQNNGV. J lost 6 bases, V lost 1 base, and 0 bases had no gene match. The CDR3 loop spans 14 amino acids. The DNA of the CDR3 is TGTGCCAGCAGCTTAGTAGCGGGAGGCAATGAGCAGTTCTTC. It translates to CASSLVAGGNEQFF.

This clonotype appeared many times. DNA of the CDR3: TGTGCCAGCAGCCCCTACCAGGGTAGCGGGAGCACAGATACGCAGTATTTT. Protein sequence: CASSPYQGSGSTDTQYF. The chain couples TRBV7-6 to TRBJ2-3; 7 bases are a match to TRBD2. J gave up 0 bases and V 5 bases, and 11 bases lay outside the gene matches. The CDR3 is made up of 17 amino acids. Germline-derived CDR1 and CDR2 are SGHVS and FNYEAQ.

This clonotype was observed a few times. The V call is TRBV7-8, the J call TRBJ1-2; 9 positions match TRBD1. V shed 5 bases and J 4 bases; nucleotides not matched to a gene: 8. CDR3 size: 15 residues. CDR1 is SGHVS, CDR2 FQNEAQ, per germline. CDR3 loop: CASSLTEQGAYGYTF. CDR3 DNA sequence: TGTGCCAGCAGCCTAACAGAACAGGGGGCCTATGGCTACACCTTC.

This clonotype was seen ten or more times. The V call is TRBV7-2, the J call TRBJ2-1, with 9 bases aligning to TRBD2. The CDR3 spans 20 residues. The ends lost 2 bases at V and 0 bases at J; junction bases unmatched: 14. CDR1 is SGHTA and CDR2 is FQGNSA in the germline V gene. DNA for the CDR3: TGTGCCAGCAGCTTAAATTCGGGGCTAGCGGGACGAAGCTCCTACAATGAGCAGTTCTTC. This codes for CASSLNSGLAGRSSYNEQFF.

The chain recombines TRBV29-1 with TRBJ1-5; D gene uncertain. The germline V gene has CDR1 SQVTM and CDR2 ANQGSEA. The CDR3 spans 16 residues. V was pared by 0 bases and J by 6 bases, with 18 bases between. Written as DNA, the CDR3 is TGCAGCGTTGAAGAACGACGGAAGGGTAGGGTTCAGCCCCAGCATTTT. Encoded protein: CSVEERRKGRVQPQHF.

Concerning this clonotype itself: A much larger clone sits a single nucleotide away, making a read error possible. The chain carries TRBV7-2 and TRBJ2-7; weak D call: TRBD2 (5 bases). The CDR3 is made up of 13 amino acids. Trimming shortened V by 3 bases and J by 5 bases, and 11 bases separated the two germline ends. The germline V gene has CDR1 SGHTA and CDR2 FQGNSA. The CDR3 loop reads CASSFEGWDEQYF. Here the CDR3 DNA reads TGTGCCAGCAGCTTCGAGGGCTGGGACGAGCAGTACTTC.

The chain links TRBV6-6 to TRBJ1-5, with D unresolved. CDR1 and CDR2 (germline): MNHNY, SVGAGI (reference sequence). The ends were cut back, 2 bases at V and 6 bases at J, with 20 bases in the middle. This CDR3 comprises 17 residues. CDR3 sequence: CASSYEHRYLGGQPQHF. CDR3 sequence (DNA): TGTGCCAGCAGTTACGAGCATCGCTATCTAGGCGGTCAGCCCCAGCATTTT.

This clonotype has at least ten counts. V and J are TRBV7-8 and TRBJ2-1; 7 bases line up with TRBD1. CDR3 size: 16 residues. The V and J ends lost 3 bases and 4 bases, in that order; junction bases with no gene match: 9. Germline V gives CDR1 SGHVS, CDR2 FQNEAQ. The CDR3 bases are TGTGCCAGCAGCTTTCCGGGACAGAGGATTTACAATGAGCAGTTCTTC. Translated, it gives CASSFPGQRIYNEQFF.

The chain joins TRBV12-3 or TRBV12-4 to TRBJ2-7, with TRBD2 matching over 10 bases. CDR3 length: 14 residues. The V segment lost 4 bases and the J segment 6 bases; nucleotides outside the gene matches: 6. In nucleotides, the CDR3 is TGTGCCAGCAGTTCCAGCGGGAGGGTAGGCGAGCAGTACTTC. Translating it yields CASSSSGRVGEQYF.

This clonotype occurred a few times. J is TRBJ2-1 and V is TRBV5-6, with D possibly being TRBD1 or TRBD2 (7 bases each). CDR3 length equals 15 residues. Looked up from germline, CDR1 is SGHDT and CDR2 is YYEEEE. Trimming took 2 bases from V and 6 from J, leaving 15 bases between them. The CDR3 sequence: CASSFTGEGSNEQFF. The CDR3, as DNA: TGTGCCAGCAGCTTTACAGGGGAGGGGAGCAATGAGCAGTTCTTC.

This clonotype came up a few times. This chain connects TRBV29-1 to TRBJ2-2; TRBD1 might be the D (5 bases). This CDR3 is 13 amino acids long. Germline V gene lookup returns CDR1 SQVTM and CDR2 ANQGSEA. The V end lost 3 bases, the J end lost 5 bases, and 10 bases lay between the germline ends. The CDR3 DNA follows: TGCAGCGTTGACGCACCAGGGACCGGGGAGCTGTTTTTT. Amino acids: CSVDAPGTGELFF.

The V gene is TRBV6-5, the J gene TRBJ1-2; TRBD1 is a possible D gene (5 bases). Trimming cost V 8 bases and J 6 bases, with 19 bases left between them. Germline V lookup: CDR1 MNHEY, CDR2 SVGAGI. This CDR3 contains 14 residues. In nucleotides, the CDR3 is TGTGCCAGCTCCCTCGAGGGGCGCGCGGATGGCTACACCTTC. This translates into CASSLEGRADGYTF.

The sample holds a few counts of this clonotype. The chain couples TRBV2 to TRBJ2-1, with TRBD2 matching over 16 bases. The germline gives CDR1 SNHLY, CDR2 FYNNEI. This CDR3 is 14 amino acids long. With V trimmed by 11 bases and J by 12 bases, 10 bases remained unmatched. This chain's CDR3 is CACRLGLAGGVQFF. CDR3 bases: TGTGCCTGTCGCTTGGGACTAGCGGGAGGGGTGCAGTTCTTC.

V gene TRBV29-1 combines with J gene TRBJ2-7; 7 bases are a match to TRBD1. Germline V lookup: CDR1 SQVTM, CDR2 ANQGSEA. After removal of 1 base from V and 1 base from J, the junction contained 4 bases not matched to a gene. CDR3 length: 14 amino acids. The chain's CDR3 is CSVEVGTASYEQYF. The CDR3 DNA reads as TGCAGCGTTGAAGTTGGGACAGCGTCCTACGAGCAGTACTTC.